These 5 T cell receptor beta chains were all obtained from the same sample, sequenced in a study of CD8 T cells in ankylosing spondylitis. Regarding the study as a whole: Made up of about eight highly homologous variants, a TCR beta motif appeared characteristic of ankylosing spondylitis blood.

TCRdb re-analysed the 5' RACE reads in MiXCR, keeping a single row per CDR3 protein. This table holds about 700,000 distinct CDR3 sequences, around 20% found once. These receptors lack a known antigen. The sample consisted of blood, either unsorted or a sorted T cell fraction (not recorded which). These receptors originate from a male donor with ankylosing spondylitis.

This clonotype was counted a few times. This sequence joins TRBV12-3 or TRBV12-4 and TRBJ1-5; 9 bases are a match to TRBD1. This CDR3 comprises 13 residues. Unmatched junction bases numbered 2, after V lost 5 bases and J lost 6 bases. CDR3 sequence: CASSRTGVQPQHF. The CDR3 coding sequence is TGTGCCAGCAGTCGGACAGGGGTTCAGCCCCAGCATTTT.

This chain joins TRBV20-1 and TRBJ2-4; D not resolved. V lost 4 bases to trimming and J lost 6 bases, with 16 bases between them. Germline V CDR1 and CDR2: DFQATT, SNEGSKA (reference sequence). The CDR3 sequence is 14 residues long. DNA of the CDR3: TGCAGTGCTATCGAGCCAAGACGTGGAAACATTCAGTACTTC. Amino acids: CSAIEPRRGNIQYF.

This sequence joins TRBV7-9 and TRBJ1-4; unclear D gene. The CDR3 extends over 14 amino acids. Germline V gives CDR1 SEHNR, CDR2 FQNEAQ (reference sequence). Trimming pared 1 base from V and 7 bases from J, leaving 10 bases between. This CDR3 is CASSLGFGGEKLFF. The CDR3 bases are TGTGCCAGCAGCTTAGGGTTCGGTGGTGAAAAACTGTTTTTT.

This clonotype occurred a few times. The gene calls are TRBV20-1 and TRBJ2-5; D is possibly TRBD2 (5 bases). V dropped 6 bases and J dropped 4 bases, with 15 bases sitting between them. Germline CDR1 DFQATT, CDR2 SNEGSKA (reference sequence). This CDR3 has 13 amino acids. In DNA form, the CDR3 reads TGCAGTGCCCCCCCGGGCCTAGCAGAGACCCAGTACTTC. As protein: CSAPPGLAETQYF.

This clonotype turned up a few times. J is TRBJ2-1 and V is TRBV5-4; 7 nucleotides align to TRBD1. The CDR3 is made up of 16 amino acids. V shed 4 bases, J shed 3 bases, and the junction held 10 bases outside the gene matches. The germline gives CDR1 SGHNT, CDR2 YYREEE (reference sequence). The CDR3 nucleotides read TGTGCCAGCAGCGCGTCCGGGACAGCCAACTACAATGAGCAGTTCTTC. This codes for CASSASGTANYNEQFF.